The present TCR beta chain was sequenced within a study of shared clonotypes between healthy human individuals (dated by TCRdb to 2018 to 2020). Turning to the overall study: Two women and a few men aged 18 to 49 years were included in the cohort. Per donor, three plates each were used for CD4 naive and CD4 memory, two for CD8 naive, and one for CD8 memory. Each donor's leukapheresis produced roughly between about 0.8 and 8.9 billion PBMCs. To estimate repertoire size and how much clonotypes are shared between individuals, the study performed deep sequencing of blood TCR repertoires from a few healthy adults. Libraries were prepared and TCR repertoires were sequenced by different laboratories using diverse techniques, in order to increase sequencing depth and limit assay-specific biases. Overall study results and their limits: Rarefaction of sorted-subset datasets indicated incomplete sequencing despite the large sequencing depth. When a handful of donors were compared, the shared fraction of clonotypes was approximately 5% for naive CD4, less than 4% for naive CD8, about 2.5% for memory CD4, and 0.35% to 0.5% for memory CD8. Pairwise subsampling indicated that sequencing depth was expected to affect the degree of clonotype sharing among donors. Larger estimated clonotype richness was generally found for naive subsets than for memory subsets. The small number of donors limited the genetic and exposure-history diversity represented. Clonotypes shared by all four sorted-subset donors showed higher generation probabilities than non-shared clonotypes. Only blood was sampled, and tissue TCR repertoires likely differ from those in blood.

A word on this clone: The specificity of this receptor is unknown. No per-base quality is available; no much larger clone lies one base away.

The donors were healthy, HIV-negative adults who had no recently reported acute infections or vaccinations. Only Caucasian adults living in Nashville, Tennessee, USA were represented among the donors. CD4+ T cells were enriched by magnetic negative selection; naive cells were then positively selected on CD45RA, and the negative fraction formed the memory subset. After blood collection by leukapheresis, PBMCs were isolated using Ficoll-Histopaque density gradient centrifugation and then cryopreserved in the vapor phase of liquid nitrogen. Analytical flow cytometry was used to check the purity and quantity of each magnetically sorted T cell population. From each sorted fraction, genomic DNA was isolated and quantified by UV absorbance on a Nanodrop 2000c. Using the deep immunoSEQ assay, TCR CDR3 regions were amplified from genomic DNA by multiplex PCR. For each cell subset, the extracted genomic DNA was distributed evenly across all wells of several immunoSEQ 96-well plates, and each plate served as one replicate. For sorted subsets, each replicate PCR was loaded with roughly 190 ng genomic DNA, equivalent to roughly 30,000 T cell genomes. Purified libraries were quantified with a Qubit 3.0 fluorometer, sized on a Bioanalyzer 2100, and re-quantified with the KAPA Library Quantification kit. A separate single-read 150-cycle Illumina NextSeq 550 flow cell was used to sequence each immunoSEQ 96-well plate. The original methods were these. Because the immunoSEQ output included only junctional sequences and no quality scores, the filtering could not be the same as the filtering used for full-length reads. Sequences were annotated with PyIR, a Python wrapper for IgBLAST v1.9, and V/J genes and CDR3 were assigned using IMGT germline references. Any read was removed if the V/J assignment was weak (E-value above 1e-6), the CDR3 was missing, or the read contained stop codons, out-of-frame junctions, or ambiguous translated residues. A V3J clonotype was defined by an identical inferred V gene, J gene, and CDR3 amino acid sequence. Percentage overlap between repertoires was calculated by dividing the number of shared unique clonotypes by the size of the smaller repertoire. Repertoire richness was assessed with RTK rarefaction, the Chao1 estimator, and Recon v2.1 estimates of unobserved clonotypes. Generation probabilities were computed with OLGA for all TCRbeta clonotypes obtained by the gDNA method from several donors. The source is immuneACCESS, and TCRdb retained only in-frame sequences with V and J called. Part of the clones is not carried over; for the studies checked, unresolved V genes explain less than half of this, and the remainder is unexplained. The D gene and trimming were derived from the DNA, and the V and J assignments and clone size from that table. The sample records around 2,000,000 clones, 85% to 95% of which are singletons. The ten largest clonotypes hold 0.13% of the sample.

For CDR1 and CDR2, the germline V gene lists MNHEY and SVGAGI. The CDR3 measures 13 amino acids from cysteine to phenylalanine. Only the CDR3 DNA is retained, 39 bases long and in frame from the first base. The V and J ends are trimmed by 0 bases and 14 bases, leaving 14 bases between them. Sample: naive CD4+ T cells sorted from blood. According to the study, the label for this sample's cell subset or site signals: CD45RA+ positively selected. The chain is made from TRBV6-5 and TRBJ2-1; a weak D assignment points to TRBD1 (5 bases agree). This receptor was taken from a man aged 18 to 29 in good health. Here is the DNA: TGTGCCAGCAGTTACTCGAATGTCCAGGGTGAGTTCTTC. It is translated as CASSYSNVQGEFF.